Shown below are 20 T cell receptor beta chains from a single sample sequenced in a study of shared clonotypes between healthy human individuals. Profiling relied on immunoSEQ multiplex PCR, and the TCRdb table lists in-frame clones only, not all of them. The sample lists approximately 530,000 clones, 95% to 96% seen once, with about 0.064% in the top ten. What was sequenced was naive CD4+ T cells sorted from blood. Subset specified: CD45RA+ positively selected. All receptors derive from a woman aged 25 to 39 in good health.

CDR3 sequence: CASTTGGPTEAFF. Written as DNA, the CDR3 is TGTGCCAGTACCACAGGGGGCCCCACTGAAGCTTTCTTT. V is TRBV19 and J is TRBJ1-1; 9 positions agree with TRBD1. CDR3 length: 13 residues. The germline V gene encodes CDR1 LNHDA and CDR2 SQIVND (reference sequence). Trimming removed 7 bases from V and 4 bases from J; junction bases left unmatched: 4.

This clone showed up just once. The chain employs TRBV27 and TRBJ1-2, with 7 nucleotides matching TRBD1. V was clipped by 2 bases and J by 8 bases; unmatched bases: 8. This CDR3 is built from 14 residues. Germline lookup yields CDR1 MNHEY and CDR2 SMNVEV (reference sequence). This chain's CDR3 is CASSLRQGIHGYTF. For the CDR3, the DNA is TGTGCCAGCAGTTTACGACAGGGAATTCACGGCTACACCTTC.

The chain employs TRBV6-6 and TRBJ1-2; D might be TRBD1 (5 bases). V lost 6 bases and J lost 7, with 18 bases in between. Germline V gives CDR1 MNHNY, CDR2 SVGAGI (reference sequence). The CDR3 runs 14 residues. DNA for the CDR3: TGTGCCAGCAGACCGGGGCCTATTATGTTTGGCTACACCTTC. Encoded protein: CASRPGPIMFGYTF.

The chain links TRBV18 to TRBJ2-7; D call uncertain. The CDR3 loop spans 13 amino acids. The germline gives CDR1 KGHSH, CDR2 LQKENI. V was trimmed by 3 bases and J by 3 bases, leaving 9 bases between them. The CDR3 protein is CASSPSTIYEQYF. The CDR3 DNA reads TGTGCCAGCTCACCGAGCACAATCTACGAGCAGTACTTC.

The genes are TRBV6-6 and TRBJ1-5, with D hard to call. The length of the CDR3 is 15 residues. Germline V gene data show CDR1 as MNHNY and CDR2 as SVGAGI (reference sequence). The V gene lost 2 bases and the J gene lost 2 bases, with 10 bases spanning the gap. In nucleotides, the CDR3 is TGTGCCAGCAGTTACGAGGGTAGGGGCAATCAGCCCCAGCATTTT. Encoded protein: CASSYEGRGNQPQHF.

The V gene is TRBV11-2, the J gene TRBJ2-1; 7 bases map to TRBD1. This CDR3 comprises 15 residues. V was clipped by 5 bases and J by 7 bases; unmatched bases: 11. The germline V gene has CDR1 SGHAT and CDR2 FQNNGV. The CDR3 spells CASSNRQGYRNEQFF. DNA for the CDR3: TGTGCCAGCAGCAACCGACAGGGCTATAGGAATGAGCAGTTCTTC.

This chain uses TRBV25-1 with TRBJ1-6; 7 bases match TRBD1. In germline, CDR1 is MGHDK, CDR2 SYGVNS. The length of the CDR3 is 16 residues. The V segment lost 0 bases and the J segment 9 bases; nucleotides outside the gene matches: 8. Here the CDR3 reads CASSEYRGEISSPLHF. The CDR3 DNA reads TGTGCCAGCAGTGAATACAGGGGGGAAATTAGTTCACCCCTCCACTTT.

The gene calls are TRBV28 and TRBJ2-7; 9 bases are shared with TRBD2. Germline V lookup: CDR1 MDHEN, CDR2 SYDVKM. Losses at the gene ends were 4 bases for V and 4 bases for J; bases not matched to a gene: 5. The length of the CDR3 is 14 residues. The CDR3, as DNA: TGTGCCAGCAGTTCTAGCGGGATAGGATACGAGCAGTACTTC. Translated: CASSSSGIGYEQYF.

The V gene is TRBV28, the J gene TRBJ2-7; the match to TRBD2 covers 10 bases. The germline V gene encodes CDR1 MDHEN and CDR2 SYDVKM. J lost 9 bases, V lost 5 bases, and 7 bases had no gene match. This CDR3 has 13 amino acids. The DNA for the CDR3 is TGTGCCAGCAGTCCAGCTAGCGGGAGAGGGCAGTACTTC. It translates to CASSPASGRGQYF. The full variable domain, completed using reference TRBV28 and TRBJ2-7, is DVKVTQSSRYLVKRTGEKVFLECVQDMDHENMFWYRQDPGLGLRLIYFSYDVKMKEKGDIPEGYSVSREKKERFSLILESASTNQTSMYLCASSPASGRGQYFGPGTRLTVT.

V and J are TRBV5-1 and TRBJ1-1; D unclear. Trimming shortened V by 5 bases and J by 7 bases, and 15 bases separated the two germline ends. The CDR3 runs 13 residues. CDR1 is SGHRS and CDR2 is YFSETQ in the germline V gene. The DNA of the CDR3 is TGCGCCAGCAGAAGGGAGGGAACCCGTGAAGCTTTCTTT. This sequence encodes CASRREGTREAFF.

The CDR3 DNA reads as TGTGCCAGCCGAACAGGGGCCCCTGGAAACACCATATATTTT. Translated: CASRTGAPGNTIYF. The chain combines TRBV28 with TRBJ1-3; TRBD1 agrees at 7 bases. The CDR3 contains 14 residues. V was pared by 8 bases and J by 2 bases, with 6 bases of the junction left unmatched. Per germline, CDR1 MDHEN and CDR2 SYDVKM. Using reference TRBV28 and TRBJ1-3 for the parts outside the CDR3, the full variable domain is DVKVTQSSRYLVKRTGEKVFLECVQDMDHENMFWYRQDPGLGLRLIYFSYDVKMKEKGDIPEGYSVSREKKERFSLILESASTNQTSMYLCASRTGAPGNTIYFGEGSWLTVV.

The chain joins TRBV18 to TRBJ2-7; TRBD1 is a possible D gene (7 bases). The CDR3 totals 15 residues. With 6 bases removed from V and 0 bases from J, the gap between germline ends came to 15 bases. CDR1 is KGHSH, CDR2 LQKENI, per germline. CDR3 bases: TGTGCCAGCTCGCAGGCCAGGGGGGACTCCTACGAGCAGTACTTC. Residues: CASSQARGDSYEQYF.

This clone was counted once. The rearrangement joins TRBV2 to TRBJ2-2; possibly TRBD1 or TRBD2 for D (5 bases each). The germline V gene has CDR1 SNHLY and CDR2 FYNNEI. Trimming cost V 7 bases and J 5 bases, with 17 bases left between them. This CDR3 region has 15 residues. The CDR3 DNA reads as TGTGCCAGCAAGGGGAGCCCCTCCCGTACCGGGGAGCTGTTTTTT. Translated, it gives CASKGSPSRTGELFF.

The chain links TRBV2 to TRBJ1-5, with TRBD1 matching 7 bases. Germline V gene data show CDR1 as SNHLY and CDR2 as FYNNEI. V lost 4 bases, J lost 1 base, and 7 bases stayed unmatched. This CDR3 region has 16 residues. This chain's CDR3 is CASSVRGQESNQPQHF. The CDR3 DNA reads TGTGCCAGCAGTGTAAGGGGGCAGGAGAGCAATCAGCCCCAGCATTTT. The variable domain in full, with the rest retrieved from reference TRBV2 and TRBJ1-5, is EPEVTQTPSHQVTQMGQEVILRCVPISNHLYFYWYRQILGQKVEFLVSFYNNEISEKSEIFDDQFSVERPDGSNFTLKIRSTKLEDSAMYFCASSVRGQESNQPQHFGDGTRLSIL.

The chain joins TRBV5-5 to TRBJ2-7, with 9 bases matching TRBD1. Germline-derived CDR1 and CDR2 are SGHKS and YYEKEE (reference sequence). V lost 3 bases and J lost 0; bases outside the gene matches: 16. CDR3 size: 19 residues. CDR3 DNA: TGTGCCAGCAGCTCGGACAGGGGAACTGTGCGGAAAAGCTCCTACGAGCAGTACTTC. It specifies CASSSDRGTVRKSSYEQYF.

This clone was found once. The gene calls are TRBV6-1 and TRBJ2-7, with 13 bases identical to TRBD2. The CDR3 is made up of 15 amino acids. With 6 bases clipped from V and 2 bases from J, the junction kept 4 bases outside the gene matches. The germline gives CDR1 MNHNS, CDR2 SASEGT. The CDR3 coding sequence is TGTGCCAGCAGCCGACTAGCGGGAGGTCCCTACGAGCAGTACTTC. This translates into CASSRLAGGPYEQYF.

The rearrangement joins TRBV28 to TRBJ2-1, with a possible D match to TRBD2 (5 bases). CDR1 is MDHEN, CDR2 SYDVKM, per germline. V shed 6 bases and J shed 8 bases, with 17 bases lying between them. The CDR3 consists of 14 residues. The CDR3 reads CASRGELGVHEQFF. The CDR3 region has the DNA TGTGCCAGCAGAGGCGAGTTGGGAGTGCATGAGCAGTTCTTC.

This sequence joins TRBV15 and TRBJ2-7; D remains ambiguous. Germline V gene data show CDR1 as LNHNV and CDR2 as YYDKDF (reference sequence). V shed 1 base and J shed 3 bases, with 10 bases lying between them. The CDR3 sequence is 14 residues long. The CDR3 coding sequence is TGTGCCACCAGCAGAGTGGTCAGCAGCTACGAGCAGTACTTC. It translates to CATSRVVSSYEQYF.

Written as DNA, the CDR3 is TGTGCCAGCAGCACGTCTCTAGCGGGAGGACCTGATGAGCAGTTCTTC. Amino acids: CASSTSLAGGPDEQFF. The chain couples TRBV7-8 to TRBJ2-1; 11 bases map to TRBD2. The V and J ends lost 5 bases and 8 bases, in that order; junction bases with no gene match: 11. This CDR3 contains 16 residues. Germline loops: CDR1 SGHVS, CDR2 FQNEAQ.

The chain links TRBV11-2 to TRBJ2-7; D is unresolved. Germline lookup yields CDR1 SGHAT and CDR2 FQNNGV. This CDR3 region has 12 residues. V dropped 1 base and J dropped 4 bases, with 5 bases sitting between them. The CDR3 protein is CASSLAFYEQYF. CDR3 sequence (DNA): TGTGCCAGCAGCTTAGCTTTTTACGAGCAGTACTTC.